This T cell receptor beta chain derives from a study of early T cells in non-severe SARS-CoV-2 infection. In germline, CDR1 is MNHEY, CDR2 SVGEGT. This CDR3 spans 14 amino acids. Trimming cost V 4 bases and J 5 bases, with 12 bases left between them. This clonotype showed up many times. TCRdb reprocessed the 5' RACE reads via MiXCR and lists one record per CDR3 protein. The sample consists of over 45,000 distinct CDR3 sequences, roughly 5.9% of them appearing once. This TCR came from an adult who was a healthcare worker with PCR-confirmed SARS-CoV-2 infection or an uninfected control (not recorded which). The sample consisted of whole blood. The rearrangement joins TRBV6-2 or TRBV6-3 to TRBJ1-5, with D possibly matching TRBD1 (5 bases). The CDR3 DNA is TGTGCCAGCAGTTGGGAGGGGAGGGATCAGCCCCAGCATTTT. Residues: CASSWEGRDQPQHF.